Listed below are T cell receptor beta chains from one sample, sequenced in a study of beta chain features in type 1 diabetes. Repertoires were generated with immunoSEQ multiplex PCR, while TCRdb's copy carries only in-frame clones and drops some. The sample consists of some 640,000 clones, over 12% of them appearing once. Sequencing was done on a sample of naive CD4+ T cells from blood. All receptors derive from a man aged 18 to 29 with type 1 diabetes. Both conserved end residues are part of each CDR3. Each record gives: D gene, V gene, J gene, clone size, CDR3 DNA, CDR3 protein. A D gene is named only where the DNA matches it firmly. Clone size, where shown, is once, few, many, or a class for clones that have expanded.

-	TRBV27	TRBJ1-1	-	TGTGCCAGCCCGTTTGGGACACCTTCCGAAGCTTTCTTT	CASPFGTPSEAFF
-	TRBV2	TRBJ1-4	-	TGTGCCAGCATCTCCGGGGGGCATGAAAAACTGTTTTTT	CASISGGHEKLFF
TRBD1	TRBV18	TRBJ2-7	-	TGTGCCAGCTCACCACTCAGAGGACAGGACTACGAGCAGTACTTC	CASSPLRGQDYEQYF
TRBD1	TRBV19	TRBJ1-5	-	TGTGCCAGTAGCGGGACAGGGGACAATCAGCCCCAGCATTTT	CASSGTGDNQPQHF
-	TRBV7-9	TRBJ2-7	-	TGTGCCAGCAGCCCACCACGGGCCTACGAGCAGTACTTC	CASSPPRAYEQYF
TRBD1	TRBV30	TRBJ1-5	-	TGTGCCTGGAGTGTCTCCACAGGGGAGCCCCAGCATTTT	CAWSVSTGEPQHF
TRBD1	TRBV7-8	TRBJ2-7	-	TGTGCCAGCAGCTCAGGGCCGGGACAGCAATACGAGCAGTACTTC	CASSSGPGQQYEQYF
TRBD2	TRBV7-9	TRBJ2-3	-	TGTGCCAGCAGCTCCCTTTACGGCGGGAGGAGGGATACGCAGTATTTT	CASSSLYGGRRDTQYF
-	TRBV6-5	TRBJ1-6	few	TGTGCCAGCCCTGCTGAGGGCGGGAATTCACCCCTCCACTTT	CASPAEGGNSPLHF
TRBD2	TRBV5-1	TRBJ2-1	few	TGCGCCAGCAGAGGAGGCTCTAGCGGGAGTGTCAATGAGCAGTTCTTC	CASRGGSSGSVNEQFF
-	TRBV29-1	TRBJ1-4	-	TGCAGCGTTGAAGAGTCGCGTACAGGGAGGGAAAAACTGTTTTTT	CSVEESRTGREKLFF
-	TRBV27	TRBJ1-2	few	TGTGCCAGCAGTTTATCTCCCCCCCCGAAGAGCCACCTCCTCTTC	CASSLSPPPKSHLLF
TRBD2	TRBV4-2	TRBJ2-1	-	TGTGCCAGCAGCCCGGGACTAGCGGGAGTGAATGAGCAGTTCTTC	CASSPGLAGVNEQFF